These 19 T cell receptor beta chains were sequenced from one sample in a study of immune evolution from preneoplasia to lung adenocarcinoma. The assay was immunoSEQ multiplex PCR, and TCRdb's table has in-frame clones only and misses some. The top ten clones hold 6.5% to 9.5% of a sample with 4,500 to 5,000 clones, 76% of them seen once. Sequenced input: FFPE adjacent normal lung tissue. Every receptor here comes from a person aged 60-80 years with lung adenocarcinoma.

In this sample, this clone turned up a few times. CDR3 in DNA: TGTGCCAGCAGCTTACGGGACAGGAACACTGAAGCTTTCTTT. Protein: CASSLRDRNTEAFF. The J gene is TRBJ1-1, the V gene TRBV5-6; TRBD1 aligns across 7 bases. CDR3 size: 14 residues. The V segment lost 2 bases and the J segment 1 base; nucleotides outside the gene matches: 2. In germline, CDR1 is SGHDT, CDR2 YYEEEE.

The V and J genes are TRBV5-1 and TRBJ2-3; 7 positions agree with TRBD2. V lost 0 bases to trimming and J lost 1 base; unmatched junction nucleotides: 5. The CDR3 totals 16 residues. From germline, CDR1 is SGHRS and CDR2 YFSETQ. For the CDR3, the DNA is TGCGCCAGCAGCTTGGTCGGCGGGGGACGCACAGATACGCAGTATTTT. It codes for CASSLVGGGRTDTQYF.

The J gene is TRBJ1-1, the V gene TRBV9, with TRBD1 matching over 7 bases. CDR3 length equals 16 residues. Germline CDR1 reads SGDLS; CDR2 reads YYNGEE. Trimming removed 4 bases from V and 6 bases from J; junction bases left unmatched: 15. CDR3 loop: CASSLYEWDRESEAFF. The CDR3 DNA follows: TGTGCCAGCAGCCTCTATGAGTGGGACAGAGAGTCTGAAGCTTTCTTT.

The chain carries TRBV6-5 and TRBJ2-1, with D possibly being TRBD2 (6 bases). Trimming pared 0 bases from V and 7 bases from J, leaving 13 bases between. CDR3 length equals 15 residues. The germline V gene encodes CDR1 MNHEY and CDR2 SVGAGI. CDR3 sequence (DNA): TGTGCCAGCAGTTACTCGAGGAGGGGAGGTAATGAGCAGTTCTTC. It is translated as CASSYSRRGGNEQFF.

This clone was counted a single time. This sequence joins TRBV5-1 and TRBJ1-1; 9 bases match TRBD1. This CDR3 has 14 amino acids. The germline V gene encodes CDR1 SGHRS and CDR2 YFSETQ. V shed 3 bases, J shed 4 bases, and the junction held 4 bases outside the gene matches. The chain's CDR3 is CASSWGQGVTEAFF. DNA of the CDR3: TGCGCCAGCAGCTGGGGACAGGGCGTCACTGAAGCTTTCTTT.

V is TRBV10-3 and J is TRBJ1-2; 9 nucleotides agree with TRBD1. Trimming removed 7 bases from V and 2 bases from J; junction bases left unmatched: 8. CDR3 length equals 15 residues. CDR1 is ENHRY, CDR2 SYGVKD, per germline. The CDR3 DNA follows: TGTGCCATCAATACCGGGACAGGGAGGAACTATGGCTACACCTTC. It is translated as CAINTGTGRNYGYTF.

A single count supports this clone. The chain uses TRBV6-4 and TRBJ1-2; 9 nucleotides agree with TRBD1. The V segment lost 4 bases and the J segment 13 bases; nucleotides outside the gene matches: 1. The germline V gene encodes CDR1 MRHNA and CDR2 SNTAGT. The CDR3 totals 10 residues. CDR3 residues: CASSVDRGTF. The CDR3 DNA is TGTGCCAGCAGTGTGGACAGGGGCACCTTC.

The V and J genes are TRBV29-1 and TRBJ1-1, with a possible D match to TRBD1 (5 bases). Germline V gene lookup returns CDR1 SQVTM and CDR2 ANQGSEA. V was trimmed by 8 bases and J by 3 bases, leaving 16 bases between them. The length of the CDR3 is 13 residues. CDR3 bases: TGCAGCTGCTTTACTCTAGGGGACACTGAAGCTTTCTTT. This gives the protein CSCFTLGDTEAFF.

This clone was seen more than once but under ten times. V and J are TRBV7-6 and TRBJ1-2; D remains ambiguous. Between the trimmed V and J ends, which lost 7 bases and 2 bases, there was a span of 11 bases. The CDR3 has 13 amino acids. Per germline, CDR1 SGHVS and CDR2 FNYEAQ. The CDR3 is CASTPSQNYGYTF. CDR3 nucleotide sequence: TGTGCCAGCACCCCCTCCCAGAACTATGGCTACACCTTC.

V usage is TRBV5-4 and J usage is TRBJ1-6; 8 bases fit TRBD1. Per the germline V gene, CDR1 is SGHNT and CDR2 is YYREEE (reference sequence). V was pared by 4 bases and J by 7 bases, with 7 bases of the junction left unmatched. The CDR3 has 15 amino acids. CDR3 nucleotides: TGTGCCAGCAGCCCGACAGGGGAAGGGAATTCACCCCTCCACTTT. As protein: CASSPTGEGNSPLHF.

The V call is TRBV7-3, the J call TRBJ2-5; TRBD1 aligns across 9 bases. V lost 5 bases to trimming and J lost 1 base; unmatched junction nucleotides: 5. The CDR3 runs to 15 residues. Per the germline V gene, CDR1 is SGHTA and CDR2 is FQGTGA. CDR3: CASSPTGQGQETQYF. In DNA form, the CDR3 reads TGTGCCAGCAGCCCTACGGGACAGGGCCAAGAGACCCAGTACTTC.

The chain links TRBV6-1 to TRBJ2-7; D not certain. V was trimmed by 0 bases and J by 5 bases, leaving 14 bases between them. Germline assignment: CDR1 MNHNS and CDR2 SASEGT. The CDR3 is 15 amino acids. CDR3 bases: TGTGCCAGCAGTGAAGCGCGTCGGCTTATGGACGAGCAGTACTTC. Encoded protein: CASSEARRLMDEQYF.

This chain uses TRBV19 with TRBJ2-2; D is ambiguous. V was cut by 0 bases and J by 5 bases, with 19 bases left in between. CDR3 size: 18 residues. The germline CDR1 and CDR2 sequences are LNHDA and SQIVND (reference sequence). The CDR3 nucleotides are TGTGCCAGTAGTATAGATTCACTGACTGTCCGTGCGACCGGGGAGCTGTTTTTT. It specifies CASSIDSLTVRATGELFF.

This clone was detected a few times. The rearrangement uses TRBV27 and TRBJ2-7, with 7 bases aligning to TRBD2. Trimming at V came to 6 bases and at J to 6 bases, leaving 17 bases not matched to a gene. The germline V gene encodes CDR1 MNHEY and CDR2 SMNVEV (reference sequence). The CDR3 sequence is 16 residues long. CDR3 DNA sequence: TGTGCCAGCAGCCTCAATCGGGAGGCCTTTTACCGCGAGCAGTACTTC. Encoded protein: CASSLNREAFYREQYF.

The V gene is TRBV7-2, the J gene TRBJ1-2; D is possibly TRBD1 (5 bases). CDR3 length: 15 amino acids. Trimming removed 1 base from V and 3 bases from J, with 12 bases in between. Germline V gives CDR1 SGHTA, CDR2 FQGNSA. In DNA form, the CDR3 reads TGTGCCAGCAGCTTAGTCATATGGGACGACTATGGCTACACCTTC. Translating gives CASSLVIWDDYGYTF.

V and J are TRBV2 and TRBJ2-1; D assignment may be TRBD1 or TRBD2 (5 bases each). Germline values: CDR1 SNHLY, CDR2 FYNNEI. Trimming pared 4 bases from V and 7 bases from J, leaving 11 bases between. The CDR3 is made up of 13 amino acids. The chain's CDR3 is CASSVGALNEQFF. CDR3 in DNA: TGTGCCAGCAGTGTCGGGGCGCTGAATGAGCAGTTCTTC.

The chain carries TRBV18 and TRBJ1-1, with a tentative D call TRBD1 (5 bases). V lost 3 bases and J lost 0, with 20 bases in between. CDR1 and CDR2 from the germline V gene are KGHSH and LQKENI. This CDR3 contains 18 residues. CDR3: CASSPPSLRQRMNTEAFF. The DNA of the CDR3 is TGTGCCAGCTCACCCCCAAGCCTACGACAGCGAATGAACACTGAAGCTTTCTTT.

The rearrangement joins TRBV28 to TRBJ1-5; possible D gene TRBD1, 6 bases. V lost 6 bases and J lost 3, with 9 bases in between. CDR1 is MDHEN, CDR2 SYDVKM, per germline. This CDR3 is 13 amino acids long. The CDR3 sequence: CASRTGYNQPQHF. The CDR3 DNA follows: TGTGCCAGCAGAACAGGGTACAATCAGCCCCAGCATTTT.

This chain uses TRBV4-3 with TRBJ2-5, with a possible D match to TRBD1 (6 bases). Germline assignment: CDR1 LGHNA and CDR2 YSLEER. This CDR3 is 12 amino acids long. V lost 0 bases and J lost 14, with 13 bases in between. The CDR3 nucleotides read TGCGCCAGCAGCCAAGATGACAGGAAGCAATACTTC. This gives the protein CASSQDDRKQYF.